Only one count was recorded for the clone carrying this TCR beta chain. The data were obtained in a study of shared clonotypes between healthy human individuals. As for the study in general: The cohort had two women and a few men, ages 18 to 49.

Ten immunoSEQ deep assay plates held the unsorted PBMC DNA. Assay used: immunoSEQ multiplex PCR; TCRdb lists only in-frame clones, some missing. The sample lists about 450,000 clones, around three quarters occurring once. Around 90 million PBMCs served as the genomic DNA source for unsorted samples. The CDR3 is made up of 16 amino acids. Unmatched junction bases numbered 4, after V lost 2 bases and J lost 0 bases. The germline CDR1 and CDR2 sequences are MRHNA and SNTAGT. The sequence was obtained from a middle-aged woman in good health. Some clones in this sample may be carry-over from other donors' samples. The specimen sequenced was PBMCs. The gene calls are TRBV6-4 and TRBJ2-1; TRBD1 aligns across 7 bases. The CDR3 coding sequence is TGTGCCAGCAGTGACACGGGACAGAGCTCCTACAATGAGCAGTTCTTC. Its protein is CASSDTGQSSYNEQFF.